This record looks at one T cell receptor (beta chain) sequence and its context. The sample comes from a study of blood T cell repertoires in COVID-19. The germline V and J ends were trimmed by 5 bases and 3 bases, with 8 bases remaining between them. Germline V gene sequence: CDR1 MNHEY, CDR2 SMNVEV (reference sequence). This CDR3 is built from 12 residues. Sequencing used immunoSEQ multiplex PCR; TCRdb keeps in-frame clones, though not all of them. The table has over 75,000 clones, 60% to 85% seen once. Material for sequencing was peripheral blood. The TCR comes from a man aged 50-60 years who had recovered from COVID-19. This rearrangement joins TRBV27 to TRBJ2-7, with D possibly TRBD1 on 5 matching bases. Here the CDR3 reads CASSPQGYEQYF. The CDR3 DNA sequence: TGTGCCAGCAGTCCCCAGGGCTACGAGCAGTACTTC.